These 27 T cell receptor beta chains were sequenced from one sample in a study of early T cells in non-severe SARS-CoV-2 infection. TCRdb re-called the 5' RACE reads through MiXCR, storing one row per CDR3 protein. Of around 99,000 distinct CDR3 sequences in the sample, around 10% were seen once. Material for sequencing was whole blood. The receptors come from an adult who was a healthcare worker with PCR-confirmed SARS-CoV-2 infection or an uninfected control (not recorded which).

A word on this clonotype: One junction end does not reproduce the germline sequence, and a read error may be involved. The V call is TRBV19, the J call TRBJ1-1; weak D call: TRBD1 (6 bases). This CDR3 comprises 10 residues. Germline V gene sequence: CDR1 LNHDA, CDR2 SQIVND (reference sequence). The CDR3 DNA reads TGTGCCAGTAGTTCGGGGGCAGCTTACTTT. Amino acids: CASSSGAAYF.

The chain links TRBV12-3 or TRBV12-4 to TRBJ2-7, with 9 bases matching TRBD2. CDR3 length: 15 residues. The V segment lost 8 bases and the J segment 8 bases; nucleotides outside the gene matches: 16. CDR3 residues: CASGESTSGLEKQYF. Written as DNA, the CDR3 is TGTGCCAGCGGGGAATCGACTAGCGGTCTGGAGAAGCAGTACTTC.

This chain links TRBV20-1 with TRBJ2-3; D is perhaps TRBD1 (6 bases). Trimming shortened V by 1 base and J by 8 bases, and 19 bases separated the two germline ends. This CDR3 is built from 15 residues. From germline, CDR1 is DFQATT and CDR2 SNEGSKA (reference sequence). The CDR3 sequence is CSARVSGAKGGTQYF. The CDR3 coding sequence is TGCAGTGCTAGAGTTTCTGGGGCGAAAGGGGGTACGCAGTATTTT.

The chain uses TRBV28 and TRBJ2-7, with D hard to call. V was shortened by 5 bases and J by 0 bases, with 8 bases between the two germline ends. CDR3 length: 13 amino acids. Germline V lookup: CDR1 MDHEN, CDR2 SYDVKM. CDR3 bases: TGTGCCAGCAGTCCCGCTAGCTCCTACGAGCAGTACTTC. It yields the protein CASSPASSYEQYF.

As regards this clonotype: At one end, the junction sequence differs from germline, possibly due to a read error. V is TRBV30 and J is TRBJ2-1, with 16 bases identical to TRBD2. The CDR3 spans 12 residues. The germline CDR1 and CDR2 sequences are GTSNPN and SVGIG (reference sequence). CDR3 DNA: TGTGCCTGGAGTCCCGGGACTAGCGGGAGGGTCTTC. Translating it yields CAWSPGTSGRVF.

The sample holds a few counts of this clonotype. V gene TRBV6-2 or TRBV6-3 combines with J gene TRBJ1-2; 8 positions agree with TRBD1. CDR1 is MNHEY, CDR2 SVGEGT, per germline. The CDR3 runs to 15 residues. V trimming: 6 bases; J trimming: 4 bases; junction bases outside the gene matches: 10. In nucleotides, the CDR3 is TGTGCCAGCAGCGATCCAGGACAGGGCGTCTATGGCTACACCTTC. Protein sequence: CASSDPGQGVYGYTF.

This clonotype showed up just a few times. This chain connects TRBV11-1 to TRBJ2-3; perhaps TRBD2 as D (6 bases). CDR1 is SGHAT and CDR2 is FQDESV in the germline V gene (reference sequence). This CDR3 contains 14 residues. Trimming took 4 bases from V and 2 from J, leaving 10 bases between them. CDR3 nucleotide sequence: TGTGCCAGCAGCTCGGAGGGATTCACAGATACGCAGTATTTT. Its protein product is CASSSEGFTDTQYF.

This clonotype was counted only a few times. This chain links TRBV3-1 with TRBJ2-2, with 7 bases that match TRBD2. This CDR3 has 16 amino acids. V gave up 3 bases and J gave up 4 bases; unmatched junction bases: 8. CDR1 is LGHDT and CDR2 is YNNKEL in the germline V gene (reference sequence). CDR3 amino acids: CASSHHGLEGTGELFF. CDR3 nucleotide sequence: TGTGCCAGCAGCCACCACGGACTAGAAGGCACCGGGGAGCTGTTTTTT.

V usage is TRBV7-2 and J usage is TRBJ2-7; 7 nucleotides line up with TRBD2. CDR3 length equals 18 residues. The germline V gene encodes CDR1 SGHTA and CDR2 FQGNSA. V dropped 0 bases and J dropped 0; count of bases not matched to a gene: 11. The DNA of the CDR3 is TGTGCCAGCAGCTTAGCAGTTGGTTTGCGGGAGCCCTCCTACGAGCAGTACTTC. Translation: CASSLAVGLREPSYEQYF.

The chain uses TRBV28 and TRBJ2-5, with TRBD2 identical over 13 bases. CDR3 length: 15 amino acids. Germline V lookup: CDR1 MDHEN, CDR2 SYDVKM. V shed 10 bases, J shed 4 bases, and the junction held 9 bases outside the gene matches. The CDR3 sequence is CATNLRTSGGETQYF. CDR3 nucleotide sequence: TGTGCCACCAACCTTCGGACTAGCGGGGGAGAGACCCAGTACTTC.

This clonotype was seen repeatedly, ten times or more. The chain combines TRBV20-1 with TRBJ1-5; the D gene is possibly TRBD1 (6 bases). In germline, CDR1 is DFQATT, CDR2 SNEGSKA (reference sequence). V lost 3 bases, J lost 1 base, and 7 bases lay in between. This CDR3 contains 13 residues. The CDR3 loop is CSASTGSNQPQHF. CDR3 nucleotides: TGCAGTGCTAGTACAGGGAGCAATCAGCCCCAGCATTTT.

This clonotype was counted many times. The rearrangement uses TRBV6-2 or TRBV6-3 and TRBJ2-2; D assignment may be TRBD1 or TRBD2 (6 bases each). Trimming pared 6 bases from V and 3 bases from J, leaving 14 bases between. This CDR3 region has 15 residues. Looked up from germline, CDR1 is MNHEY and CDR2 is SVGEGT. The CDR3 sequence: CASSPGAGHTGELFF. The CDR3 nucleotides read TGTGCCAGCAGCCCGGGGGCGGGCCACACCGGGGAGCTGTTTTTT.

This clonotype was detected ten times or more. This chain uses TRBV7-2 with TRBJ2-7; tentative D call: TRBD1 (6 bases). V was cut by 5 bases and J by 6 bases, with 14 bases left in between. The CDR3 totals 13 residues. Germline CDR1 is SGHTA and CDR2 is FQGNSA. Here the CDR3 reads CASSPEATGEQYF. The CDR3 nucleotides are TGTGCCAGCAGCCCCGAGGCGACAGGCGAGCAGTACTTC. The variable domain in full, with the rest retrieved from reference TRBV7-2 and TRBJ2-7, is GAGVSQSPSNKVTEKGKDVELRCDPISGHTALYWYRQSLGQGLEFLIYFQGNSAPDKSGLPSDRFSAERTGGSVSTLTIQRTQQEDSAVYLCASSPEATGEQYFGPGTRLTVT.

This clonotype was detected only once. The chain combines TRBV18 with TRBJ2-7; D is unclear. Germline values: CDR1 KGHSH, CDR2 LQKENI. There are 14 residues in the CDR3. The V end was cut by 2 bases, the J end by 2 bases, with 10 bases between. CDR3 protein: CASSPSSTAYEQYF. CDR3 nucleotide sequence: TGTGCCAGCTCACCATCCTCAACGGCCTACGAGCAGTACTTC.

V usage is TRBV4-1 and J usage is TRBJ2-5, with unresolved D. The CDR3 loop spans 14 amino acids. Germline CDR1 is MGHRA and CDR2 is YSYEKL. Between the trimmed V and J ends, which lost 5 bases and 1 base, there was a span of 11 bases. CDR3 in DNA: TGCGCCAGCAGCTCAATGAGGAGCCAAGAGACCCAGTACTTC. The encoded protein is CASSSMRSQETQYF.

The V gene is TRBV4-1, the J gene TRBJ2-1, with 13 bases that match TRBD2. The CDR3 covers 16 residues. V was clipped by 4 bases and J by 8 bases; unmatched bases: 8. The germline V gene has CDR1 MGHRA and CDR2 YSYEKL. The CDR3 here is CASSRGLAGVSDEQFF. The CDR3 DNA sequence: TGCGCCAGCAGCCGCGGACTAGCGGGAGTCTCGGATGAGCAGTTCTTC.

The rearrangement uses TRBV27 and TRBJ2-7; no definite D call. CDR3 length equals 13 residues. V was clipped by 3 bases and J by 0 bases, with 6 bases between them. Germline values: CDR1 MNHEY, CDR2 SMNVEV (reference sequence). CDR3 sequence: CASSFSHSYEQYF. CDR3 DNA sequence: TGTGCCAGCAGTTTTTCCCACTCCTACGAGCAGTACTTC.

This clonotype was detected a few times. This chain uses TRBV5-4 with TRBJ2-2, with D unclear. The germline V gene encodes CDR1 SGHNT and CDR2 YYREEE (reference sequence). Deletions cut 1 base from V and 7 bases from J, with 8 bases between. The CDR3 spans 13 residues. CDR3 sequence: CASSLSGLGELFF. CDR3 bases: TGTGCCAGCAGCTTGAGTGGGCTCGGGGAGCTGTTTTTT.

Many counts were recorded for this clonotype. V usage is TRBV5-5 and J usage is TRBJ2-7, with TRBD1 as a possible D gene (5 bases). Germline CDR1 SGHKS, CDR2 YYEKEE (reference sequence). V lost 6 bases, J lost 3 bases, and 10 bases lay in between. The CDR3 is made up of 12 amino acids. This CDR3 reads CASKGDYYEQYF. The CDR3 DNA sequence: TGTGCCAGCAAAGGGGATTACTACGAGCAGTACTTC. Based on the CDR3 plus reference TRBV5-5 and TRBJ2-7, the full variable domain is DAGVTQSPTHLIKTRGQQVTLRCSPISGHKSVSWYQQVLGQGPQFIFQYYEKEERGRGNFPDRFSARQFPNYSSELNVNALLLGDSALYLCASKGDYYEQYFGPGTRLTVT.

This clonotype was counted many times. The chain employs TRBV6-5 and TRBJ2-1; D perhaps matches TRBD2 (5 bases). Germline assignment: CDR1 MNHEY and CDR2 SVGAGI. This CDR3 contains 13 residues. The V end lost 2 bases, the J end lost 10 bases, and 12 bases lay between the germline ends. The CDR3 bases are TGTGCCAGCAGTTACGTTCGAGGAGGAGAGCAGTTCTTC. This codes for CASSYVRGGEQFF.

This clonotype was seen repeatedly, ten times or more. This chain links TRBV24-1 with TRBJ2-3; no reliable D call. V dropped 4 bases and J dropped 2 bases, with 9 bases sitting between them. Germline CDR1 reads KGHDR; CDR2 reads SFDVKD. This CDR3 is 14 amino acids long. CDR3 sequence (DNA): TGTGCCACCAGTGACCCCCCACCCACAGATACGCAGTATTTT. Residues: CATSDPPPTDTQYF.

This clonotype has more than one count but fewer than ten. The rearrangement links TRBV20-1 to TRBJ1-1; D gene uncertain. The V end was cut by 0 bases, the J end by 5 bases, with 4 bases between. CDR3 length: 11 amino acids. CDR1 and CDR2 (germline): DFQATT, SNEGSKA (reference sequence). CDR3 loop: CSARDSTEAFF. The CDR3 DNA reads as TGCAGTGCTAGAGATAGTACTGAAGCTTTCTTT.

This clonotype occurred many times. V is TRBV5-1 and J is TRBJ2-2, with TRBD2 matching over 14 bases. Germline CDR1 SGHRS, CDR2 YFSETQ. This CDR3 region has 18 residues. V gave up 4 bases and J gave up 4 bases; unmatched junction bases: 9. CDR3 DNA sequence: TGCGCCAGCAGCCACCTGACTAGCGGGAGGGCCAGCACCGGGGAGCTGTTTTTT. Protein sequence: CASSHLTSGRASTGELFF.

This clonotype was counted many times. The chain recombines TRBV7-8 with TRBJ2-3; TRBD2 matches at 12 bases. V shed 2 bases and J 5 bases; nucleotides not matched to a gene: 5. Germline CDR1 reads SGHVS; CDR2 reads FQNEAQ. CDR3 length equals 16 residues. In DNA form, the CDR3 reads TGTGCCAGCAGCTTAACGGCTAGCGGGGGGGTAGATACGCAGTATTTT. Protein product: CASSLTASGGVDTQYF.

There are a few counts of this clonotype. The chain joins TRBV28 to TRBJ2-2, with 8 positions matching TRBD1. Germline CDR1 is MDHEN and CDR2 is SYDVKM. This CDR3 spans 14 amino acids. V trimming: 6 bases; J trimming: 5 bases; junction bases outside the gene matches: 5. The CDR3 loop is CASSTRGRTGELFF. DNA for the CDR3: TGTGCCAGCAGCACCAGGGGGCGGACCGGGGAGCTGTTTTTT.

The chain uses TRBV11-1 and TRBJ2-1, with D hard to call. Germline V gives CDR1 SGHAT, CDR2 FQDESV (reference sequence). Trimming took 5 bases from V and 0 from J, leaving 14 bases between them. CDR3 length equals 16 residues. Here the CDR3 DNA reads TGTGCCAGCAGCGCTGGATTGGGCTTCTCCTACAATGAGCAGTTCTTC. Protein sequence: CASSAGLGFSYNEQFF. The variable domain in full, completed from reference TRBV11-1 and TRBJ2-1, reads EAEVAQSPRYKITEKSQAVAFWCDPISGHATLYWYRQILGQGPELLVQFQDESVVDDSQLPKDRFSAERLKGVDSTLKIQPAELGDSAMYLCASSAGLGFSYNEQFFGPGTRLTVL.

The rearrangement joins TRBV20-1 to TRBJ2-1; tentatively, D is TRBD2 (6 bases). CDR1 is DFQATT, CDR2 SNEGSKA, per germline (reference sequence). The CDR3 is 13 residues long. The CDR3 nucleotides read TGCAGCCAAAGCGGGCCACCAAACAATGAGCAGTTCTTC. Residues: CSQSGPPNNEQFF.